This T cell receptor (beta chain) was recovered during a study of vaccination and CD4 T cells after COVID-19. The study, taken as a whole, reports: Spike mono-reactivity held for 304 of 307 vaccine-specific clones in convalescent patients.

This clonotype was observed a few times. Its cognate antigen is unknown. This CDR3 region has 17 residues. Germline CDR1 and CDR2: SGHTA and FQGNSA. The V gene lost 1 base and the J gene lost 6 bases, with 20 bases spanning the gap. The Oncomine TCR Beta short-read assay was applied to DNA of cultured CD4+ T cells. TCRdb analysed the PCR reads with MiXCR anew, one entry per CDR3 protein. The data show around 20,000 distinct CDR3 sequences, about 39% seen once. Documented treatment: approximately 11-day PBMC culture with coronavirus spike peptide pools or control peptides (ViraFEST assay). The chain employs TRBV7-2 and TRBJ2-3; D possibly matches TRBD1 or TRBD2 (5 bases each). This specimen consisted of CD4+ T cells from blood, cultured in vitro, obtained before SARS-CoV-2 vaccination. The source is a human donor who had recovered from COVID-19. The CDR3 region is CASSLEGPVGAGDTQYF. CDR3 coding DNA: TGTGCCAGCAGCTTAGAGGGTCCAGTCGGGGCAGGGGATACGCAGTATTTT.